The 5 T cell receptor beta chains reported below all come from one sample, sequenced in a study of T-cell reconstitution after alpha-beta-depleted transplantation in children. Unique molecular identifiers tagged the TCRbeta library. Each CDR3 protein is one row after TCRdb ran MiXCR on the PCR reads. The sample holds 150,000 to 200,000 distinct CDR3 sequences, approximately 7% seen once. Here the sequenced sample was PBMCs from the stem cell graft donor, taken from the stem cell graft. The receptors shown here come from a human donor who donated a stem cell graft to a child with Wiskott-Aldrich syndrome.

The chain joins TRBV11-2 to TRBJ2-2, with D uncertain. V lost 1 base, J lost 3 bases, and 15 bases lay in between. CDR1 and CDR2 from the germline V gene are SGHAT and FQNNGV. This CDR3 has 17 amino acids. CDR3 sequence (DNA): TGTGCCAGCAGCTTAGGTCCGGTCCCGGTTGACACCGGGGAGCTGTTTTTT. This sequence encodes CASSLGPVPVDTGELFF. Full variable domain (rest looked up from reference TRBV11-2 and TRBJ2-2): EAGVAQSPRYKIIEKRQSVAFWCNPISGHATLYWYQQILGQGPKLLIQFQNNGVVDDSQLPKDRFSAERLKGVDSTLKIQPAKLEDSAVYLCASSLGPVPVDTGELFFGEGSRLTVL.

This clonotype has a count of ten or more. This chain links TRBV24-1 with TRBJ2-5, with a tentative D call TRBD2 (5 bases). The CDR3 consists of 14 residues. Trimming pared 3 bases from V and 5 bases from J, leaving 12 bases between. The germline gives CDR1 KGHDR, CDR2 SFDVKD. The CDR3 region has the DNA TGTGCCACCAGTGATCACGGGAATTTGGAGACCCAGTACTTC. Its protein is CATSDHGNLETQYF.

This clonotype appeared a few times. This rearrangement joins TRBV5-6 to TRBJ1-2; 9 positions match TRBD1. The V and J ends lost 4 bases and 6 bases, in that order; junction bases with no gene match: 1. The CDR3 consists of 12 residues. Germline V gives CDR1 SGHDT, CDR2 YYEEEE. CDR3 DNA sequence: TGTGCCAGCAGCGGGACAGGGAATGGCTACACCTTC. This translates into CASSGTGNGYTF.

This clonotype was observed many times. In DNA form, the CDR3 reads TGTGCCAGCAGCTTAGGGTCAGGTCACCATGGCTACACCTTC. It is translated as CASSLGSGHHGYTF. The genes are TRBV7-9 and TRBJ1-2; D is unclear. CDR3 length: 14 residues. The ends were cut back, 1 base at V and 6 bases at J, with 12 bases in the middle. The germline V gene has CDR1 SEHNR and CDR2 FQNEAQ (reference sequence).

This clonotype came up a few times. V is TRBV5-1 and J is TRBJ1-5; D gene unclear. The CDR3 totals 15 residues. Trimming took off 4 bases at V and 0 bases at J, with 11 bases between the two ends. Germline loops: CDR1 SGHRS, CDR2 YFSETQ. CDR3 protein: CASSLTPNSNQPQHF. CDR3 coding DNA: TGCGCCAGCAGCCTTACCCCCAATAGCAATCAGCCCCAGCATTTT.